One sample yielded the 29 T cell receptor beta chains listed below, sequenced in a study of human T cells and chemical hapten exposure (dated by TCRdb to the early 2020s). The sample's time point label, in plain terms: pre-sensitization, week 0. The treatment or condition label, read with the paper, signifies: therapeutic diphenylcyclopropenone sensitization with weekly scalp DPC. The library was produced with RACE. Sequencing relied on a NextSeq 500. TCRdb's own reprocessing of the public reads used fastp at Q25 and MiXCR and kept productive beta chains. All rows with the same CDR3 protein become a single entry with the most common DNA and genes. The sample table contains around 56,000 distinct CDR3 sequences; only one count was recorded for 9.5% to 10% of them. The ten largest clones add up to 9.6% of the sample. This specimen was whole blood, taken in connection with sensitization to the hapten diphenylcyclopropenone (DPC). These receptors all come from a man aged 35 to 55 with alopecia areata. Some clones in this sample may be carry-over from other donors' samples.

This clonotype was recorded at least ten times. The J gene is TRBJ2-3, the V gene TRBV11-3; 7 positions match TRBD1. The CDR3 covers 15 residues. Unmatched junction bases numbered 6, after V lost 5 bases and J lost 1 base. The germline V gene has CDR1 SGHNT and CDR2 YENEEA. The CDR3 bases are TGTGCCAGCAGCCCGAACAGGGGCCGCACAGATACGCAGTATTTT. Its protein product is CASSPNRGRTDTQYF.

This clonotype was detected ten times or more. The chain links TRBV27 to TRBJ2-3; D is uncertain. Between the trimmed V and J ends, which lost 3 bases and 0 bases, there was a span of 10 bases. The CDR3 has 15 amino acids. The germline V gene has CDR1 MNHEY and CDR2 SMNVEV (reference sequence). CDR3 loop: CASSFSPDSTDTQYF. CDR3 nucleotides: TGTGCCAGCAGTTTCAGCCCGGACAGCACAGATACGCAGTATTTT.

The J gene is TRBJ2-7, the V gene TRBV28; 11 bases line up with TRBD2. V lost 7 bases and J lost 0; bases outside the gene matches: 11. Germline V lookup: CDR1 MDHEN, CDR2 SYDVKM. The CDR3 sequence is 17 residues long. The CDR3 region has the DNA TGTGCCAGCATTAAGACTAGCGGGGCCAGGAGCTCCTACGAGCAGTACTTC. Translating gives CASIKTSGARSSYEQYF.

This clonotype was recorded at least ten times. The chain links TRBV19 to TRBJ2-6; D gene uncertain. The CDR3 runs 15 residues. The germline V and J ends were trimmed by 7 bases and 0 bases, with 10 bases remaining between them. Germline lookup yields CDR1 LNHDA and CDR2 SQIVND (reference sequence). The CDR3 coding sequence is TGTGCCAGTACCCCCGTCGACTCTGGGGCCAACGTCCTGACTTTC. This sequence encodes CASTPVDSGANVLTF.

The gene calls are TRBV7-9 and TRBJ2-1; D possibly corresponds to TRBD2 (5 bases). In germline, CDR1 is SEHNR, CDR2 FQNEAQ (reference sequence). V was pared by 3 bases and J by 8 bases, with 14 bases between. The length of the CDR3 is 14 residues. The CDR3 region is CASSFRSQRDEQFF. CDR3 nucleotide sequence: TGTGCCAGCAGCTTCCGTAGCCAGAGGGATGAGCAGTTCTTC.

J is TRBJ1-5 and V is TRBV20-1, with no clear D. Between the trimmed V and J ends, which lost 2 bases and 1 base, there was a span of 6 bases. Germline CDR1 reads DFQATT; CDR2 reads SNEGSKA (reference sequence). The CDR3 covers 13 residues. CDR3 DNA sequence: TGCAGTGCTAGAAGGGCCAGCAATCAGCCCCAGCATTTT. The encoded protein is CSARRASNQPQHF.

This clonotype appeared a few times. The rearrangement links TRBV10-3 to TRBJ2-1, with D uncertain. CDR1 and CDR2 from the germline V gene are ENHRY and SYGVKD. This CDR3 comprises 15 residues. The V gene lost 6 bases and the J gene lost 4 bases, with 16 bases spanning the gap. The CDR3 DNA reads TGTGCCATCAGGCCCCACCTTCAGGATTACAATGAGCAGTTCTTC. Encoded protein: CAIRPHLQDYNEQFF.

Only a few counts were recorded for this clonotype. The chain uses TRBV21-1 and TRBJ2-1; the D segment call TRBD2 is taken from the table without a DNA check. TRBV21-1 is classified as a pseudogene. The CDR3 is 18 amino acids. The CDR3 DNA follows: TGTGCCAGCAGCAAAGCGGTTAGCGGGAGGGCTTACTACAATGAGCAGTTCTTC. This encodes CASSKAVSGRAYYNEQFF.

The chain employs TRBV27 and TRBJ1-1; tentative D call: TRBD1 (6 bases). V lost 2 bases and J 1 base, leaving 11 bases between the germline ends. Germline V CDR1 and CDR2: MNHEY, SMNVEV (reference sequence). CDR3 size: 15 residues. DNA of the CDR3: TGTGCCAGCAGTTTAGCGTTCAGGGGGAACACTGAAGCTTTCTTT. This sequence encodes CASSLAFRGNTEAFF.

This clonotype has more than one count but fewer than ten. CDR3 DNA sequence: TGTGCCAGCAGCACTCCGGGACTCTACTACGAGCAGTACTTC. Amino acids: CASSTPGLYYEQYF. The V and J genes are TRBV7-2 and TRBJ2-7; possible D gene TRBD2, 6 bases. Germline V CDR1 and CDR2: SGHTA, FQGNSA. Trimming removed 5 bases at V and 3 bases at J, with 14 bases between. CDR3 length: 14 residues. The full variable domain, its missing parts supplied by reference TRBV7-2 and TRBJ2-7, is GAGVSQSPSNKVTEKGKDVELRCDPISGHTALYWYRQSLGQGLEFLIYFQGNSAPDKSGLPSDRFSAERTGGSVSTLTIQRTQQEDSAVYLCASSTPGLYYEQYFGPGTRLTVT.

The sample holds many counts of this clonotype. This rearrangement joins TRBV5-4 to TRBJ2-2; TRBD2 agrees at 12 bases. V was clipped by 3 bases and J by 4 bases; unmatched bases: 4. CDR3 length equals 16 residues. In germline, CDR1 is SGHNT, CDR2 YYREEE (reference sequence). The CDR3 DNA sequence: TGTGCCAGCAGCTCCGCTAGCGGGAGGGCCACCGGGGAGCTGTTTTTT. Amino acids: CASSSASGRATGELFF.

In this sample, this clonotype turned up many times. This chain links TRBV28 with TRBJ2-5; TRBD2 matches at 10 bases. The germline V gene encodes CDR1 MDHEN and CDR2 SYDVKM. V was pared by 4 bases and J by 7 bases, with 12 bases of the junction left unmatched. The CDR3 is 16 amino acids. As DNA, the CDR3 is TGTGCCAGCAGTTCTAACGTAGCGGGAGGCGGGCCGACCCAGTACTTC. Its protein product is CASSSNVAGGGPTQYF. The variable domain in full, with the rest retrieved from reference TRBV28 and TRBJ2-5, is DVKVTQSSRYLVKRTGEKVFLECVQDMDHENMFWYRQDPGLGLRLIYFSYDVKMKEKGDIPEGYSVSREKKERFSLILESASTNQTSMYLCASSSNVAGGGPTQYFGPGTRLLVL.

This clonotype appeared a few times. The chain combines TRBV4-1 with TRBJ2-7; tentatively, D is TRBD1 (6 bases). CDR1 is MGHRA, CDR2 YSYEKL, per germline. This CDR3 has 13 amino acids. Trimming pared 1 base from V and 5 bases from J, leaving 9 bases between. This CDR3 reads CASSQVAGDEQYF. The CDR3 coding sequence is TGCGCCAGCAGCCAAGTGGCAGGGGACGAGCAGTACTTC.

This clonotype came up a few times. The V gene is TRBV6-2 or TRBV6-3, the J gene TRBJ2-2; the match to TRBD2 covers 13 bases. Per germline, CDR1 MNHEY and CDR2 SVGEGT. This CDR3 contains 21 residues. J was trimmed by 6 bases and V by 2 bases; bases with no gene match: 18. As DNA, the CDR3 is TGTGCCAGCAGTTACACAGGACTAGCGGGAGTTCTATCCCGTCTTCCCGGGGAGCTGTTTTTT. This gives the protein CASSYTGLAGVLSRLPGELFF.

This clonotype occurred many times. The chain employs TRBV5-1 and TRBJ2-7; TRBD1 or TRBD2 may be the D gene (6 bases each). Trimming cost V 2 bases and J 0 bases, with 15 bases left between them. The CDR3 is made up of 16 amino acids. Germline assignment: CDR1 SGHRS and CDR2 YFSETQ. The CDR3 reads CASSFGGQRSSYEQYF. CDR3 DNA sequence: TGCGCCAGCAGCTTCGGGGGCCAGCGTAGCTCCTACGAGCAGTACTTC. The full variable domain, its missing parts supplied by reference TRBV5-1 and TRBJ2-7, is KAGVTQTPRYLIKTRGQQVTLSCSPISGHRSVSWYQQTPGQGLQFLFEYFSETQRNKGNFPGRFSGRQFSNSRSEMNVSTLELGDSALYLCASSFGGQRSSYEQYFGPGTRLTVT.

Turning to this clonotype: This may stem from a read error, because a much larger clone lies one nucleotide away. The chain recombines TRBV7-9 with TRBJ2-2; tentatively, D is TRBD1 or TRBD2 (5 bases each). The germline V gene encodes CDR1 SEHNR and CDR2 FQNEAQ (reference sequence). The CDR3 is 16 amino acids. CDR3 in amino acids: CVSSSGGTVLTGELFF. The CDR3 nucleotides read TGTGTCAGCAGCTCTGGGGGTACAGTCCTCACCGGGGAGCTGTTTTTT.

The chain recombines TRBV12-3 or TRBV12-4 with TRBJ2-1; D remains unclear. CDR3 length equals 15 residues. V lost 1 base to trimming and J lost 9 bases, with 16 bases between them. This chain's CDR3 is CASSLGGPIGSEQFF. In DNA form, the CDR3 reads TGTGCCAGCAGTTTAGGAGGACCTATCGGATCTGAGCAGTTCTTC.

The V and J genes are TRBV7-2 and TRBJ2-3; D remains unclear. The CDR3 covers 14 residues. The V end lost 3 bases, the J end lost 0 bases, and 7 bases lay between the germline ends. Germline V gene sequence: CDR1 SGHTA, CDR2 FQGNSA. This CDR3 reads CASSLDGSTDTQYF. The CDR3 nucleotides are TGTGCCAGCAGCTTGGACGGAAGCACAGATACGCAGTATTTT.

The chain uses TRBV21-1 and TRBJ1-5; the table's D call, TRBD1, was not checked against the DNA. TRBV21-1 is classified as a pseudogene. The length of the CDR3 is 13 residues. DNA of the CDR3: TGTGCCAGCAGCATCGAGGGGTGGCAGCCCCAGCATTTT. Translating gives CASSIEGWQPQHF.

In this sample, this clonotype turned up many times. The gene calls are TRBV20-1 and TRBJ1-5; D gene uncertain. Per germline, CDR1 DFQATT and CDR2 SNEGSKA (reference sequence). CDR3 length equals 15 residues. V lost 6 bases to trimming and J lost 2 bases, with 17 bases between them. DNA for the CDR3: TGCAGTGCCCCGGCATCAAGTGCGGGCAATCAGCCCCAGCATTTT. Translation: CSAPASSAGNQPQHF.

The chain uses TRBV20-1 and TRBJ1-5; tentatively, D is TRBD1 (5 bases). Germline CDR1 and CDR2: DFQATT and SNEGSKA (reference sequence). CDR3 length: 15 amino acids. Trimming removed 6 bases from V and 0 bases from J, with 15 bases in between. DNA of the CDR3: TGCAGTGCCAATCAGGGTGCCGATAGCAATCAGCCCCAGCATTTT. Translated, it gives CSANQGADSNQPQHF.

The chain couples TRBV6-1 to TRBJ2-5; D uncertain. The CDR3 spans 11 residues. Germline V lookup: CDR1 MNHNS, CDR2 SASEGT. V dropped 10 bases and J dropped 13 bases, with 19 bases sitting between them. DNA of the CDR3: TGTGCCATTTACCGTCAGACTTCTTGGTACTTC. As protein: CAIYRQTSWYF.

This clonotype was observed a single time. The rearrangement links TRBV7-9 to TRBJ2-7, with 8 nucleotides matching TRBD1. The CDR3 is 15 amino acids. CDR1 SEHNR and CDR2 FQNEAQ come from the germline V gene (reference sequence). V was clipped by 4 bases and J by 5 bases; unmatched bases: 10. CDR3 region: CASSSWTGSIDEQYF. The CDR3 nucleotides are TGTGCCAGCAGCTCCTGGACAGGGTCTATCGACGAGCAGTACTTC.

This chain's CDR3 is CASMSGQGYYGYTF. The CDR3 DNA follows: TGTGCCAGCATGTCGGGACAGGGCTATTATGGCTACACCTTC. The gene calls are TRBV6-5 and TRBJ1-2; 9 bases are a match to TRBD1. The germline V gene has CDR1 MNHEY and CDR2 SVGAGI. With 7 bases clipped from V and 5 bases from J, the junction kept 8 bases outside the gene matches. This CDR3 is built from 14 residues.

This clonotype came up many times. J is TRBJ2-2 and V is TRBV6-4; 12 bases match TRBD2. Germline lookup yields CDR1 MRHNA and CDR2 SNTAGT. CDR3 length: 16 residues. V gave up 4 bases and J gave up 4 bases; unmatched junction bases: 4. This chain's CDR3 is CASSALAGGGTGELFF. In DNA form, the CDR3 reads TGTGCCAGCAGTGCACTAGCGGGAGGCGGCACCGGGGAGCTGTTTTTT.

This clonotype was picked up many times. The chain is built from TRBV4-2 and TRBJ2-1; 14 nucleotides align to TRBD2. The CDR3 spans 15 residues. Trimming removed 4 bases from V and 8 bases from J; junction bases left unmatched: 4. CDR1 and CDR2 (germline): LGHNA, YNFKEQ. CDR3 DNA sequence: TGTGCCAGCAGCCTGGGACTAGCGGGAGACGATGAGCAGTTCTTC. Protein product: CASSLGLAGDDEQFF.

The rearrangement joins TRBV20-1 to TRBJ2-1; 10 bases are a match to TRBD2. The CDR3 loop spans 16 amino acids. Per the germline V gene, CDR1 is DFQATT and CDR2 is SNEGSKA (reference sequence). After removal of 0 bases from V and 6 bases from J, the junction contained 8 bases not matched to a gene. The CDR3 region is CSARDWRTSGTNEQFF. DNA of the CDR3: TGCAGTGCTAGAGATTGGCGCACTAGCGGGACCAATGAGCAGTTCTTC.

CDR3 residues: CASSFGTGYEQYF. The CDR3 coding sequence is TGTGCCAGCAGTTTCGGGACAGGATACGAGCAGTACTTC. The chain has TRBV27 and TRBJ2-7, with 8 bases fitting TRBD1. Germline loops: CDR1 MNHEY, CDR2 SMNVEV (reference sequence). Losses at the gene ends were 3 bases for V and 4 bases for J; bases not matched to a gene: 2. The CDR3 length is 13 residues.

The genes are TRBV7-2 and TRBJ2-7; D is possibly TRBD1 (7 bases). Deletions cut 8 bases from V and 5 bases from J, with 16 bases between. The CDR3 sequence is 13 residues long. The germline V gene encodes CDR1 SGHTA and CDR2 FQGNSA. The CDR3 sequence is CASGTQGGNEQYF. The CDR3 DNA sequence: TGTGCCAGCGGGACCCAGGGGGGTAACGAGCAGTACTTC.